One and the same sample provided the 4 T cell receptor beta chains below, sequenced in a study of blood T cell repertoires in COVID-19. The data were produced by immunoSEQ multiplex PCR, yet TCRdb's version contains in-frame clones alone and is incomplete. The profile covers roughly 100,000 clones, with around nine tenths appearing a single time and just over 3% taken by the ten largest. The sequenced sample consisted of peripheral blood. All receptors come from a man aged 50 to 59 in a cohort sampled during active COVID-19.

V is TRBV19 and J is TRBJ1-4; maybe TRBD1 (5 bases). Trimming cost V 7 bases and J 4 bases, with 19 bases left between them. Per germline, CDR1 LNHDA and CDR2 SQIVND (reference sequence). This CDR3 is built from 16 residues. CDR3 nucleotide sequence: TGTGCCAGTACTATCAGGCCAACTCAGGGTAATGAAAAACTGTTTTTT. As protein: CASTIRPTQGNEKLFF.

The chain couples TRBV5-6 to TRBJ1-2, with TRBD1 identical over 8 bases. V shed 4 bases, J shed 7 bases, and the junction held 24 bases outside the gene matches. This CDR3 region has 19 residues. Germline V CDR1 and CDR2: SGHDT, YYEEEE. The CDR3 here is CASSLRTGFTLPPGSGYTF. The CDR3 nucleotides are TGTGCCAGCAGCCTTCGGACAGGGTTCACTCTCCCTCCGGGGAGTGGCTACACCTTC.

V and J are TRBV6-5 and TRBJ1-2; D is unresolved. Trimming took off 2 bases at V and 4 bases at J, with 17 bases between the two ends. Germline V gene sequence: CDR1 MNHEY, CDR2 SVGAGI. The CDR3 has 16 residues. In DNA form, the CDR3 reads TGTGCCAGCAGTTACGCCCTGGGCAGGCGTCTCTATGGCTACACCTTC. Translation: CASSYALGRRLYGYTF.

The chain carries TRBV18 and TRBJ2-5, with 10 bases matching TRBD1. V lost 3 bases and J lost 4; bases outside the gene matches: 8. This CDR3 comprises 16 residues. The germline V gene encodes CDR1 KGHSH and CDR2 LQKENI. The CDR3 protein is CASSPDRGDRGETQYF. CDR3 bases: TGTGCCAGCTCACCGGACCGAGGGGACAGGGGAGAGACCCAGTACTTC.